The present TCR beta chain was sequenced within a study of neurological immune-mediated disorders. Findings of the study overall: No CDR3 amino acid sequences recurred among expanded clones across subjects, suggesting private repertoires in all groups. Patients with HTLV-1-associated myelopathy showed the most TCR clonal expansion. Those with multiple sclerosis showed the least, falling below healthy controls.

This CDR3 has 15 residues. V was clipped by 3 bases and J by 5 bases; unmatched bases: 3. The germline gives CDR1 MGHDK, CDR2 SYGVNS. This clonotype was recorded many times. Its target is not known. Unsorted libraries were prepared from 2 million PBMCs that had been stored at -80 C. A 10-nucleotide random UMI tagged transcripts in template-switch 5'RACE cDNA synthesis. TCRdb fed the 5' RACE reads into MiXCR, producing one record per CDR3 protein. The profile shows roughly 80,000 distinct CDR3 sequences, around a tenth of them singletons. Sequences were obtained from PBMCs. This clonotype was obtained from a man aged 40-49 years in good health. The chain couples TRBV25-1 to TRBJ2-2; 10 positions agree with TRBD2. The CDR3 is CASSDLAGVTGELFF. The CDR3 nucleotides are TGTGCCAGCAGTGACCTAGCGGGGGTAACCGGGGAGCTGTTTTTT.